This T cell receptor (beta chain) was sequenced in a study of PD-L1 blockade in urothelial cancer. Study overall: In terms of prior chemotherapy, patients had received 0 to 3 regimens. Blood samples had a median of approximately 150,000 T cells.

Sequenced by immunoSEQ multiplex PCR; TCRdb stores in-frame clones only, minus some. The table includes under 40,000 clones, around four fifths detected once. Indicated time point: pretreatment peripheral blood. The patients had locally advanced or metastatic urothelial carcinoma. This CDR3 comprises 17 residues. V lost 3 bases and J lost 1, with 19 bases in between. Germline V lookup: CDR1 SGDLS, CDR2 YYNGEE. The receptor comes from a man in his sixties with urothelial cancer. Sample: PBMCs, taken around atezolizumab (anti-PD-L1) treatment. The chain carries TRBV9 and TRBJ2-5; D is possibly TRBD2 (7 bases). The DNA for the CDR3 is TGTGCCAGCAGCGAGGGGTCGGGTGGGGGGGCCCAAGAGACCCAGTACTTC. Translation gives CASSEGSGGGAQETQYF.